Reported below is one TCR beta chain. Its antigen is unidentified. The data belong to a study of cytomegalovirus exposure and HLA in healthy donors. Study-level background: Assignment to the Caucasian-associated ancestry cluster applied to around 76% of the approximately 400 genotyped donors. Study-level results: A later analysis found common viral pathogens apparently linked to several of the most significant clusters. TCR beta V segments were, for the most part, productive about 87% or about 30% of the time in an earlier analysis.

The PCR was carried out with 60 Vbeta primers and 13 Jbeta primers. Profiling relied on immunoSEQ multiplex PCR, and the TCRdb table lists in-frame clones only, not all of them. The sample includes fewer than 75,000 clones. V gave up 5 bases and J gave up 9 bases, with 10 bases separating them. The V gene's germline CDR1 is MNHEY and CDR2 SMNVEV (reference sequence). This CDR3 has 11 amino acids. Sequenced material: PBMCs. The chain joins TRBV27 to TRBJ2-5; tentative D call: TRBD1 (5 bases). The source of this sequence is a boy younger than 18 in good health and CMV-seronegative. The CDR3 DNA follows: TGTGCCAGCAGTGACAGTGGGGCCCAGTACTTC. Translated: CASSDSGAQYF.